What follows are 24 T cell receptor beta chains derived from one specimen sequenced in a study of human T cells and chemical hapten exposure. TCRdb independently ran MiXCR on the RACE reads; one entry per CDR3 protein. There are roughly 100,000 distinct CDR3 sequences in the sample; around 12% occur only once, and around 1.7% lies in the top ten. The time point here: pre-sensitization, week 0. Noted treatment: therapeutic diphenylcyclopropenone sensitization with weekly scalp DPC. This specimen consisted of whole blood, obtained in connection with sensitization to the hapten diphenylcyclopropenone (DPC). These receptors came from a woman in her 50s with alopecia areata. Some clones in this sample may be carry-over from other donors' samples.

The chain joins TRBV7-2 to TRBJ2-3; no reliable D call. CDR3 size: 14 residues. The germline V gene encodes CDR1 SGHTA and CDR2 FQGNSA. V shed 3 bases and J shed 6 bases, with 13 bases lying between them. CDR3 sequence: CTSSFGPLWDTQYF. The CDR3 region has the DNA TGTACCAGCAGCTTTGGCCCTCTATGGGATACGCAGTATTTT.

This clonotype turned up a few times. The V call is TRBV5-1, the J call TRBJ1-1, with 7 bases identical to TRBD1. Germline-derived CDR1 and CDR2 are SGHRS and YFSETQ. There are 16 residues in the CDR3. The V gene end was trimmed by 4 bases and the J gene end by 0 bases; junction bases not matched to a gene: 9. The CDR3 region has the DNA TGCGCCAGCAGCGCGGCAGGGGGAACTATGAACACTGAAGCTTTCTTT. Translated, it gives CASSAAGGTMNTEAFF.

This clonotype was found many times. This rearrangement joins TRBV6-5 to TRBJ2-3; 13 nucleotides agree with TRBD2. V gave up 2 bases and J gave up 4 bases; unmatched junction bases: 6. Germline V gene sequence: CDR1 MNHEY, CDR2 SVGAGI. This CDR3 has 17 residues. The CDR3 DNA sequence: TGTGCCAGCAGTTACGATCAACTAGCGGGAGGGTCAGATACGCAGTATTTT. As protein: CASSYDQLAGGSDTQYF.

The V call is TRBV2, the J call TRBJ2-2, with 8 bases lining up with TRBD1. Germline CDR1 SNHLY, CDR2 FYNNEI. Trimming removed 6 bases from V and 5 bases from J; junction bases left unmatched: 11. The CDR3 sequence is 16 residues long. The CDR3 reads CASSDRTGIRTGELFF. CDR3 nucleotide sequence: TGTGCCAGCAGCGACCGGACAGGGATTAGGACCGGGGAGCTGTTTTTT.

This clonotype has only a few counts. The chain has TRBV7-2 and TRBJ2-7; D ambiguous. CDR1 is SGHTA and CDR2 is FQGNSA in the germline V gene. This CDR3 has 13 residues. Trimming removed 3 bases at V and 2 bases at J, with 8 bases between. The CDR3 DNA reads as TGTGCCAGCAGCTTCCCGCGAACCTACGAGCAGTACTTC. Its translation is CASSFPRTYEQYF.

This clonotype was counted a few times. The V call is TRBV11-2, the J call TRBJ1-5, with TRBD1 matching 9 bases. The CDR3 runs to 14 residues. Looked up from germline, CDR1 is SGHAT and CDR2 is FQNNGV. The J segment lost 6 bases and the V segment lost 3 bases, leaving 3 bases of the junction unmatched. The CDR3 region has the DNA TGTGCCAGCAGCTTCACAGGGGGCGGTCAGCCCCAGCATTTT. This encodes CASSFTGGGQPQHF.

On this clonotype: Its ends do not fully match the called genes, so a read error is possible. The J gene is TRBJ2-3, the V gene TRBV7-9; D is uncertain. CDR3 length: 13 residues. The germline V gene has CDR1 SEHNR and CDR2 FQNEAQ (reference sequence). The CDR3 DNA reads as TGTGCCAGCAGCTTACCCCTCACAGATGCGCAGTATTTT. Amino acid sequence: CASSLPLTDAQYF.

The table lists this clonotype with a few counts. CDR3 residues: CASSQVFRLGVETQYF. In DNA form, the CDR3 reads TGCGCCAGCAGCCAAGTTTTTCGGCTTGGGGTAGAGACCCAGTACTTC. This rearrangement joins TRBV4-3 to TRBJ2-5; D ambiguous. CDR3 length: 16 residues. In germline, CDR1 is LGHNA, CDR2 YSLEER. Trimming took 1 base from V and 4 from J, leaving 16 bases between them.

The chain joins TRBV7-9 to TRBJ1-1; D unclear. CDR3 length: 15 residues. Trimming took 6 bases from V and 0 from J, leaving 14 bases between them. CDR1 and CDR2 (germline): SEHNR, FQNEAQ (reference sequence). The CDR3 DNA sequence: TGTGCCAGCAGACAAAAGGACCGCTTGAACACTGAAGCTTTCTTT. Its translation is CASRQKDRLNTEAFF.

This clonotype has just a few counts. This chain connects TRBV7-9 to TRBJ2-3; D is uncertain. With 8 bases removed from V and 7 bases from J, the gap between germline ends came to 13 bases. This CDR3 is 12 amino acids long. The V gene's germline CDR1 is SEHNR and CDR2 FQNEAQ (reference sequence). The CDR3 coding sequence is TGTGCCAGCGGCCCTTCGGCATATACGCAGTATTTT. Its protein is CASGPSAYTQYF.

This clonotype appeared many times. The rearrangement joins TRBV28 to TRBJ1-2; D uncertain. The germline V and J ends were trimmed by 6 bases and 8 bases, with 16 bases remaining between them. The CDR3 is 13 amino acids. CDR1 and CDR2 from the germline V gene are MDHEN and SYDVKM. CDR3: CASSRAVEDGYTF. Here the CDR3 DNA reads TGTGCCAGCAGCCGTGCGGTCGAGGACGGCTACACCTTC.

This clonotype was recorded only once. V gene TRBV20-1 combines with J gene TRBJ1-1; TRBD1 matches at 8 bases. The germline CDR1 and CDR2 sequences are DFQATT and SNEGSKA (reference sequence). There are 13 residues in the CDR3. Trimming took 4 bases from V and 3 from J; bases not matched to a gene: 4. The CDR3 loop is CSAIEDRDTEAFF. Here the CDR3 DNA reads TGCAGTGCTATCGAGGACAGGGACACTGAAGCTTTCTTT.

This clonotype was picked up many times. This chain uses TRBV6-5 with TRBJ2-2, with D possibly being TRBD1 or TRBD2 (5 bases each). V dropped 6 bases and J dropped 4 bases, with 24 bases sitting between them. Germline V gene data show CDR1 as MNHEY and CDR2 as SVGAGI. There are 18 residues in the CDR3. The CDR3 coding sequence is TGTGCCAGCAGCCGGACCGGGACGCCGACGTCAGGCACCGGGGAGCTGTTTTTT. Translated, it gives CASSRTGTPTSGTGELFF.

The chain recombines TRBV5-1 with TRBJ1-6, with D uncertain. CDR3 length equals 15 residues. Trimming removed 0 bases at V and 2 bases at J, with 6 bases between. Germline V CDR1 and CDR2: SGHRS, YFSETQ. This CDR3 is CASSLEGTYNSPLHF. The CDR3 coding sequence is TGCGCCAGCAGCTTGGAAGGAACCTATAATTCACCCCTCCACTTT.

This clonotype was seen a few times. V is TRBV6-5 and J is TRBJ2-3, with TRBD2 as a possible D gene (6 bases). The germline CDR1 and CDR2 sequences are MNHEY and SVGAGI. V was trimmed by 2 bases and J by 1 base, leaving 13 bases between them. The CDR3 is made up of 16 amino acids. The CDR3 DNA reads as TGTGCCAGCAGTTACGGGGTGTGGGGGGGCACAGATACGCAGTATTTT. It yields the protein CASSYGVWGGTDTQYF.

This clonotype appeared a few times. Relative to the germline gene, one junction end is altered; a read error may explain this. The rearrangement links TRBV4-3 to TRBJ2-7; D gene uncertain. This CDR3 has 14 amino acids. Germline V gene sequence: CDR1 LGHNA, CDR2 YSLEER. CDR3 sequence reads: CASNQDRTVYEQYF. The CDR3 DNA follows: TGCGCCAGCAACCAAGATCGGACCGTATACGAGCAGTACTTC.

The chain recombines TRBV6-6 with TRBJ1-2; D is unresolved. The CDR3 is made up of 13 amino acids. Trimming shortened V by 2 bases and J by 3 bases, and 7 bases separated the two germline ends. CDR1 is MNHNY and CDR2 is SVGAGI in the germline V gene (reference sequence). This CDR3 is CASSYQTDYGYTF. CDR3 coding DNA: TGTGCCAGCAGTTACCAGACGGACTATGGCTACACCTTC.

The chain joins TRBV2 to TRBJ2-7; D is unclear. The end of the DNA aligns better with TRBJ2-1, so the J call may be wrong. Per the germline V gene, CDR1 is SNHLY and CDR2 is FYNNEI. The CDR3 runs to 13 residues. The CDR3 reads CASSETTAYEQFF. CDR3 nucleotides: TGTGCCAGCAGTGAGACAACCGCCTACGAGCAGTTCTTC.

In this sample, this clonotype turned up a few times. For the CDR3, the DNA is TGTGCCAGCAGTAATCCGGGCACGCAGTATTTT. This gives the protein CASSNPGTQYF. The rearrangement uses TRBV28 and TRBJ2-3; D not certain. Germline V CDR1 and CDR2: MDHEN, SYDVKM. With 5 bases removed from V and 9 bases from J, the gap between germline ends came to 9 bases. CDR3 size: 11 residues. The variable domain in full, with the rest retrieved from reference TRBV28 and TRBJ2-3, is DVKVTQSSRYLVKRTGEKVFLECVQDMDHENMFWYRQDPGLGLRLIYFSYDVKMKEKGDIPEGYSVSREKKERFSLILESASTNQTSMYLCASSNPGTQYFGPGTRLTVL.

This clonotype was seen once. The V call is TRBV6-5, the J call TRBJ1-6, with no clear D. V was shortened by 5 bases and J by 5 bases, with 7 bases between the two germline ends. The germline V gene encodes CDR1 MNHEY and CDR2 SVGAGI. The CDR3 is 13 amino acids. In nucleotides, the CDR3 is TGTGCCAGCAGTAGAGGGCATAATTCACCCCTCCACTTT. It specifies CASSRGHNSPLHF.

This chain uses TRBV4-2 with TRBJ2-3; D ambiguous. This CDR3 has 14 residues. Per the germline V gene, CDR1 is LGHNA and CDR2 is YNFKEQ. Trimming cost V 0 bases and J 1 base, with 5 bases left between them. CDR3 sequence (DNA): TGTGCCAGCAGCCAAGATCTAGGCACAGATACGCAGTATTTT. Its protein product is CASSQDLGTDTQYF.

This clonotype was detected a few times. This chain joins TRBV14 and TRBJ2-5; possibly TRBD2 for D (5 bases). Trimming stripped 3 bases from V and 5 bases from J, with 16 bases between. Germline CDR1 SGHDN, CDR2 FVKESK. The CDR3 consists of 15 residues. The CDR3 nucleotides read TGTGCCAGCAGCCACGGGGTCCACATTCCTGAGACCCAGTACTTC. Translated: CASSHGVHIPETQYF.

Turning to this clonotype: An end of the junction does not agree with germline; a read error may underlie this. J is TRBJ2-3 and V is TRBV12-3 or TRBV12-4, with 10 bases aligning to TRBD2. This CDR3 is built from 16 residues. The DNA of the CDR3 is TGTGCCAGCAGTTCCCTCACTAGCGGGGCCACAGAAACGCAGTATTTT. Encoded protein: CASSSLTSGATETQYF.

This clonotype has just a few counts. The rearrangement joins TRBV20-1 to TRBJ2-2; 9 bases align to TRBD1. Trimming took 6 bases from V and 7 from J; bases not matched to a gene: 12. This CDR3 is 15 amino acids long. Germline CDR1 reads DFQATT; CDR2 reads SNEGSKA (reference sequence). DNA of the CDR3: TGCAGTGCCCAACCCGGGACAGGGAACGGCGGGGAGCTGTTTTTT. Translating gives CSAQPGTGNGGELFF.